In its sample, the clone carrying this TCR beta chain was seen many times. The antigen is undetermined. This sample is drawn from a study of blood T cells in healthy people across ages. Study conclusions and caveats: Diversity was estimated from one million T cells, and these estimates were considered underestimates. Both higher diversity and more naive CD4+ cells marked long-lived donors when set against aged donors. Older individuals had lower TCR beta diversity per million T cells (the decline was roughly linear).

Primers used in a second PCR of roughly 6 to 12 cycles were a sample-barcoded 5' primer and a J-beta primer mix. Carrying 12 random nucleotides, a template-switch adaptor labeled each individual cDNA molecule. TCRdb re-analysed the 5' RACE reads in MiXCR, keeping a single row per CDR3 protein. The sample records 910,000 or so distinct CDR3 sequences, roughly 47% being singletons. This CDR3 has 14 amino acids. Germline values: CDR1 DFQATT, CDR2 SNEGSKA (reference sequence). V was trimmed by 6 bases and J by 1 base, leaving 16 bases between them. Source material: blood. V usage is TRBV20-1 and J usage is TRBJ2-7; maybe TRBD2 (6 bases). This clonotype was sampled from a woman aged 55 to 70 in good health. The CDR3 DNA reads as TGCAGTGCCCAACAACGGGGGTTTTCCTACGAGCAGTACTTC. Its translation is CSAQQRGFSYEQYF.